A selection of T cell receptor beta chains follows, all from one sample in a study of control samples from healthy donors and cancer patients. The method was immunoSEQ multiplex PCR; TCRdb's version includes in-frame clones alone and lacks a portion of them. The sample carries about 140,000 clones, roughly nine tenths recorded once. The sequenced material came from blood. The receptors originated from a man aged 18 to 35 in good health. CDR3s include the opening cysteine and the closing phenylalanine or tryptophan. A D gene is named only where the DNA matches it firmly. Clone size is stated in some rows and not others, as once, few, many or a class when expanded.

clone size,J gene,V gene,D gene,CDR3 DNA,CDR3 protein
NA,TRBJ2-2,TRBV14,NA,TGTGCCAGCAGCCAACAAAACACCGGGGAGCTGTTTTTT,CASSQQNTGELFF
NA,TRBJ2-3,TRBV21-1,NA,TGTGCCAGCAGCAAAGGGACAGGTTCTAGCACAGATACGCAGTATTTT,CASSKGTGSSTDTQYF
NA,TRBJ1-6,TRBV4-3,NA,TGCGCCAGCAGCCAAAACAGGGATTCACCCCTCCACTTT,CASSQNRDSPLHF
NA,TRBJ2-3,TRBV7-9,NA,TGTGCCAGCAGCTTAAGCACAGATACGCAGTATTTT,CASSLSTDTQYF
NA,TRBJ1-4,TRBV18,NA,TGTGCCAGCTCACCAAAAGCAGGGGAGACTGGTGAAAAACTGTTTTTT,CASSPKAGETGEKLFF
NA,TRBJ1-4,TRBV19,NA,TGTGCCAGTAGTACCACTACCGCCGGGGAAAAACTGTTTTTT,CASSTTTAGEKLFF
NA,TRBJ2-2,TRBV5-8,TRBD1,TGTGCCAGCCTCAAGGGGACAGGGGTCACCGGGGAGCTGTTTTTT,CASLKGTGVTGELFF
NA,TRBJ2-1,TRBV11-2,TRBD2,TGTGCCAGCAGCATTAGCGGGGCGCCCTCCTACAATGAGCAGTTCTTC,CASSISGAPSYNEQFF
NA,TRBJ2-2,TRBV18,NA,TGTGCCAGCTCACCACAGGCGGTTGGGAGCACCGGGGAGCTGTTTTTT,CASSPQAVGSTGELFF
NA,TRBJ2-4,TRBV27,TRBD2,TGTGCCAGCAGCCGGACTAGCGGGGGACAGGTAAACATTCAGTACTTC,CASSRTSGGQVNIQYF
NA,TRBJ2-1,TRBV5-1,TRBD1,TGCGCCAGCACCCAGGAGCAGGGGGTAGATGAGCAGTTCTTC,CASTQEQGVDEQFF
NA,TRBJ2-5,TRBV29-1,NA,TGCAGCGCCGGACGGACACTCCAAGAGACCCAGTACTTC,CSAGRTLQETQYF
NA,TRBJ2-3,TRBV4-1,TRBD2,TGCGCCAGCAGCCAAGAACCGGGACTAGAGCAAGATACGCAGTATTTT,CASSQEPGLEQDTQYF
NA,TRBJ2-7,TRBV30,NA,TGTGCCTGGAGCGCCTTGAACCCTCTCGAGCAGTACTTC,CAWSALNPLEQYF
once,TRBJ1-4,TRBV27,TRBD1,TGTGCCAGCGGACAGGCGGTTGCAACTAATGAAAAACTGTTTTTT,CASGQAVATNEKLFF
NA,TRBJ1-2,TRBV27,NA,TGTGCCAGCAGTTCCCTAACAGGGTATGGCTACACCTTC,CASSSLTGYGYTF
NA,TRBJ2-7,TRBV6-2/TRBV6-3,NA,TGTGCCAGCAGTTACGGGATCCAATACGAGCAGTACTTC,CASSYGIQYEQYF
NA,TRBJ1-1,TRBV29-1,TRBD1,TGCAGCCTCAGCGTCCGACAGGGGGGAAACACTGAAGCTTTCTTT,CSLSVRQGGNTEAFF
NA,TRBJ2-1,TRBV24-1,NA,TGTGCCACCAGTGCCCCCTCGGCAGGGAATGAGCAGTTCTTC,CATSAPSAGNEQFF
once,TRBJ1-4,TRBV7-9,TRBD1,TGTGCCACAGACAGGGGCCCTAATGAAAAACTGTTTTTT,CATDRGPNEKLFF
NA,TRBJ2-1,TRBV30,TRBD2,TGTGCCTGGAGTGTAGAGCGCGGAGCGGGGGCGCCCTACAATGAGCAGTTCTTC,CAWSVERGAGAPYNEQFF
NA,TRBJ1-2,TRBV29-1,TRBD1,TGCAGCGTAACCGGGACAGGCGTATATGGCTACACCTTC,CSVTGTGVYGYTF
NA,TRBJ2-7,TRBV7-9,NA,TGTGCCAGCTCGAACCTCCGGGACATGGGGTACGAGCAGTACTTC,CASSNLRDMGYEQYF
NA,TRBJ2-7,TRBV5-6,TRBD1,TGTGCCAGCAGCCTCAGGGGGCCTTGGGAGCAGTACTTC,CASSLRGPWEQYF
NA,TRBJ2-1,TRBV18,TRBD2,TGTGCCAGCTCCCCCCGACTGGCGGGGGGGATCAATGAGCAGTTCTTC,CASSPRLAGGINEQFF
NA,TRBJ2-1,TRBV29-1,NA,TGCAGCGCCCTGGGACTTAGCTCCTACAATGAGCAGTTCTTC,CSALGLSSYNEQFF
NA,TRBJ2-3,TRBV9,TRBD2,TGTGCCAGCAGCGCCCAGCGGGGGACTTACACAGATACGCAGTATTTT,CASSAQRGTYTDTQYF
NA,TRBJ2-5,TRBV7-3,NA,TGTGCCAGCAGCCGAAGAGGCACAGCCCAAGAGACCCAGTACTTC,CASSRRGTAQETQYF
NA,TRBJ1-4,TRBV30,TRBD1,TGTGGTGGTGGGGACAGGTTTAATGAAAAACTGTTTTTT,CGGGDRFNEKLFF
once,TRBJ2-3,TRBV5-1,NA,TGCGCCAGCAGCATGGGAGGGGGCTGGGATACGCAGTATTTT,CASSMGGGWDTQYF
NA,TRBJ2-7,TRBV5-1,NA,TGCGCCAGCAGCTTGGGCCCCCTGGTGTCAGAGAGCTACGAGCAGTACTTC,CASSLGPLVSESYEQYF
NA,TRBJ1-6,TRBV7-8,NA,TGTGCCAGCAGCTTAGGGGGGGGGTCGGCCTATAATTCACCCCTCCACTTT,CASSLGGGSAYNSPLHF
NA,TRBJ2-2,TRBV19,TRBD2,TGTGCCAGTAGTATAACCCCGGGACTAGCGGGGGGCCCAAACACCGGGGAGCTGTTTTTT,CASSITPGLAGGPNTGELFF
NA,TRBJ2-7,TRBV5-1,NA,TGCGCCAGCTCGCTCCTGCCTGGCTCCTACGAGCAGTACTTC,CASSLLPGSYEQYF
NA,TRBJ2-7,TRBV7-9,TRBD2,TGTGCCAGCAGCCTAGCGGGGGGCTACGAGCAGTACTTC,CASSLAGGYEQYF
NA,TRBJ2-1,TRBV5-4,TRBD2,TGTGCCAGCAGCTTAGGGGCTAGCGGGGCTTCTGAGCAGTTCTTC,CASSLGASGASEQFF
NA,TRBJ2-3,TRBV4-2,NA,TGTGCCAGCAGCCAAGGGGGTGGGGCCGCGCCCACAGATACGCAGTATTTT,CASSQGGGAAPTDTQYF
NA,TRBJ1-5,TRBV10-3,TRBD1,TGTGCCATCAGTGGGGACAGGAGCAATCAGCCCCAGCATTTT,CAISGDRSNQPQHF
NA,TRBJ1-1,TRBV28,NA,TGTGCCAGCAGCTCTTTTTGGCAGGGAAAGGACACTGAAGCTTTCTTT,CASSSFWQGKDTEAFF
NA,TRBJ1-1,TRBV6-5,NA,TGTGCCAGCAGTTACTCGTTGAACACTGAAGCTTTCTTT,CASSYSLNTEAFF
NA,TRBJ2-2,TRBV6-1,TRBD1,TGTGCCAGCAGTGAATACGGGACAGGGAACACCGGGGAGCTGTTTTTT,CASSEYGTGNTGELFF